The 11 T cell receptor beta chains reported below all come from one sample, sequenced in a study of T cells in Graves' hyperthyroidism and ophthalmopathy (dated by TCRdb to between 2018 and 2020). Receptor libraries were prepared by multiplex PCR. Sequencing was carried out with an Illumina HiSeq 2000. Amplification of TCR beta CDR3 regions was carried out from RNA transcripts. A first-round RT-PCR of the TCR CDR3 used the HTBI primer set with the Qiagen OneStep RT-PCR kit. TCRdb trimmed the raw reads at Q25, called clones with MiXCR and kept productive beta chains. Each CDR3 protein appears once, grouped with its most common genes and DNA. In all, the sample holds some 530,000 distinct CDR3 sequences, and roughly 22% of those were seen once. Together, the top ten hold 49% of the sample. The sample was blood. All receptors derive from an older woman with Graves' ophthalmopathy.

This clonotype was counted only a few times. The rearrangement joins TRBV6-5 to TRBJ1-5; D unclear. Deletions cut 0 bases from V and 5 bases from J, with 14 bases between. This CDR3 contains 16 residues. The germline CDR1 and CDR2 sequences are MNHEY and SVGAGI. CDR3 residues: CASSYSSPRRDQPQHF. The CDR3 DNA sequence: TGTGCCAGCAGTTACTCGTCTCCTAGAAGGGATCAGCCCCAGCATTTT.

Concerning this clonotype: The final CDR3 position lacks the conserved phenylalanine or tryptophan, pointing to a likely read error. The gene calls are TRBV10-1 and TRBJ2-5, with TRBD2 as a possible D gene (6 bases). The CDR3 covers 16 residues. Germline lookup yields CDR1 WNHNN and CDR2 SYGVQD (reference sequence). CDR3 in DNA: TGTGCCAGCAGTCTGCCGGGACTCATCAAGGGGGAGACCCAGTACGTC. Amino acid sequence: CASSLPGLIKGETQYV.

The genes are TRBV7-2 and TRBJ2-5; no clear D. Germline V gene data show CDR1 as SGHTA and CDR2 as FQGNSA. Between the trimmed V and J ends, which lost 4 bases and 7 bases, there was a span of 19 bases. CDR3 length equals 15 residues. In DNA, the CDR3 is TGTGCCAGCAGCTCAGGAAGTCCCCTCCTAGGGACCCAGTACTTC. This translates into CASSSGSPLLGTQYF.

The chain recombines TRBV18 with TRBJ1-5; D perhaps matches TRBD1 (6 bases). Deletions cut 4 bases from V and 4 bases from J, with 14 bases between. This CDR3 has 15 amino acids. CDR1 and CDR2 (germline): KGHSH, LQKENI. The CDR3 bases are TGTGCCAGCTCACGAACAGGACAGCGAAATCAGCCCCAGCATTTT. Translation: CASSRTGQRNQPQHF.

This clonotype was found a few times. V is TRBV5-1 and J is TRBJ2-1; TRBD2 might be the D (6 bases). The V end was cut by 6 bases, the J end by 7 bases, with 17 bases between. This CDR3 contains 14 residues. CDR1 is SGHRS, CDR2 YFSETQ, per germline. The CDR3: CASTPGGAVNEQFF. Here the CDR3 DNA reads TGCGCCAGCACCCCCGGAGGGGCGGTTAATGAGCAGTTCTTC.

The V and J genes are TRBV20-1 and TRBJ2-4; 7 bases are shared with TRBD1. Losses at the gene ends were 3 bases for V and 1 base for J; bases not matched to a gene: 9. The germline V gene has CDR1 DFQATT and CDR2 SNEGSKA (reference sequence). CDR3 length equals 16 residues. In DNA, the CDR3 is TGCAGTGCTAGTGGTGGACAGGCGAGGGCCAAAAACATTCAGTACTTC. Translated: CSASGGQARAKNIQYF.

The chain joins TRBV19 to TRBJ2-7; 8 nucleotides align to TRBD2. CDR3 size: 15 residues. The germline V gene has CDR1 LNHDA and CDR2 SQIVND (reference sequence). V gave up 3 bases and J gave up 6 bases; unmatched junction bases: 10. DNA for the CDR3: TGTGCCAGTAGTATCATCAGCGGGAGCCTAGGCGAGCAGTACTTC. Translation: CASSIISGSLGEQYF. Using reference TRBV19 and TRBJ2-7 for the parts outside the CDR3, the full variable domain is DGGITQSPKYLFRKEGQNVTLSCEQNLNHDAMYWYRQDPGQGLRLIYYSQIVNDFQKGDIAEGYSVSREKKESFPLTVTSAQKNPTAFYLCASSIISGSLGEQYFGPGTRLTVT.

A few counts support this clonotype. The chain has TRBV5-1 and TRBJ2-7; D not resolved. CDR1 and CDR2 from the germline V gene are SGHRS and YFSETQ. The CDR3 length is 15 residues. With 0 bases removed from V and 0 bases from J, the gap between germline ends came to 10 bases. In DNA form, the CDR3 reads TGCGCCAGCAGCTTGGCCCCTCTGAGCTCCTACGAGCAGTACTTC. Translating gives CASSLAPLSSYEQYF.

This clonotype was seen a handful of times. This sequence joins TRBV5-6 and TRBJ2-7, with 8 bases identical to TRBD1. Germline V lookup: CDR1 SGHDT, CDR2 YYEEEE. CDR3 size: 16 residues. The V and J ends lost 0 bases and 3 bases, in that order; junction bases with no gene match: 8. CDR3 protein: CASSLAPGQVIYEQYF. CDR3 sequence (DNA): TGTGCCAGCAGCTTGGCTCCGGGACAGGTTATCTACGAGCAGTACTTC.

The sample holds many counts of this clonotype. This sequence joins TRBV20-1 and TRBJ2-1; unclear D gene. Germline V gene data show CDR1 as DFQATT and CDR2 as SNEGSKA (reference sequence). V was clipped by 3 bases and J by 4 bases, with 4 bases between them. The CDR3 is made up of 11 amino acids. The CDR3 reads CSASWYNEQFF. The CDR3 bases are TGCAGTGCTAGTTGGTACAATGAGCAGTTCTTC.

CDR3 in DNA: TGTGCCAGCAGCCCAACCATGGGCTCTAGCACAGATACGCAGTATTTT. This gives the protein CASSPTMGSSTDTQYF. This sequence joins TRBV5-8 and TRBJ2-3; D not certain. Germline V gene data show CDR1 as SGHTS and CDR2 as YDEGEE. The V and J ends lost 4 bases and 0 bases respectively, with 15 bases between them. The CDR3 loop spans 16 amino acids.